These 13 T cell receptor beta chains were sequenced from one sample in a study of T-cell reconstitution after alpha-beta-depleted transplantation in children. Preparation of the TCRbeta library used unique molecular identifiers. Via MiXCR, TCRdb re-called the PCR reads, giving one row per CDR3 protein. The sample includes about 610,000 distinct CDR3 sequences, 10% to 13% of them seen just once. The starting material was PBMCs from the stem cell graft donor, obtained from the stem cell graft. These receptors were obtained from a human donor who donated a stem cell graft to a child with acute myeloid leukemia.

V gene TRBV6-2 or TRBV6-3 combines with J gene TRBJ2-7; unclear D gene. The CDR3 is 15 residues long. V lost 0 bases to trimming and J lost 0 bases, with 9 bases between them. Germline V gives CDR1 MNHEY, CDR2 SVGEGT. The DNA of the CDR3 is TGTGCCAGCAGTTACTCCGATTCGTTCTCCTACGAGCAGTACTTC. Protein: CASSYSDSFSYEQYF.

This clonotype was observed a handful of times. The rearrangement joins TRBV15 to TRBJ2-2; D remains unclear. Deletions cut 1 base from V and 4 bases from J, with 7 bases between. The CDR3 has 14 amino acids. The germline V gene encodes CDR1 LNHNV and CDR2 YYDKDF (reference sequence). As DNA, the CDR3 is TGTGCCACCAGCAGAGCCCGCGGCACCGGGGAGCTGTTTTTT. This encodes CATSRARGTGELFF.

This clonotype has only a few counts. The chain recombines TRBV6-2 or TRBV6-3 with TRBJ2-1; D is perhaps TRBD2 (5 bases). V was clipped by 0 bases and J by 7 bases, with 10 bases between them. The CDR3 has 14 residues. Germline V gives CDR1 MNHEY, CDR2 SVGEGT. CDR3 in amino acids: CASSYSTTSNEQFF. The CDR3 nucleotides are TGTGCCAGCAGTTACTCGACTACTAGTAATGAGCAGTTCTTC.

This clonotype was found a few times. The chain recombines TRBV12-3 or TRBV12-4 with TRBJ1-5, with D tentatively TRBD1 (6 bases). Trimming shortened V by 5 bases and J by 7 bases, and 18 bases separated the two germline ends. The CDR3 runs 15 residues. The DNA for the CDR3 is TGTGCCAGCAGTGGGGGCACCCTAGCCGGGCAGCCCCAGCATTTT. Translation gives CASSGGTLAGQPQHF.

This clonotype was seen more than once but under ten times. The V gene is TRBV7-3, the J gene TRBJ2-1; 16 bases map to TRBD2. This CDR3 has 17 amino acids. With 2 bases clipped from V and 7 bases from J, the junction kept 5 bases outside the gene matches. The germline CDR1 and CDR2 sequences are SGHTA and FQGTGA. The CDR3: CASSLLGLAGGVNEQFF. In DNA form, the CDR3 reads TGTGCCAGCAGCTTACTGGGACTAGCGGGAGGGGTGAATGAGCAGTTCTTC.

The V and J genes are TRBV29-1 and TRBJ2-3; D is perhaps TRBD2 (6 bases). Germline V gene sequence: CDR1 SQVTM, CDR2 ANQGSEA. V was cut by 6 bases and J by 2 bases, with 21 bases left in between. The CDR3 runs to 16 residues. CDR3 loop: CSVGGGVELPTDTQYF. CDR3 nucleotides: TGCAGCGTGGGAGGTGGCGTTGAGCTCCCCACAGATACGCAGTATTTT.

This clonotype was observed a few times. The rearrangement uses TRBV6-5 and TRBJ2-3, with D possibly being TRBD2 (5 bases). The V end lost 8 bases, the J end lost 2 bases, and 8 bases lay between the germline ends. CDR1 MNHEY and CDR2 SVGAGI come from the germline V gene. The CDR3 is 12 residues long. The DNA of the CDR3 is TGTGCCAGCGAGGGAGACACAGATACGCAGTATTTT. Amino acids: CASEGDTDTQYF.

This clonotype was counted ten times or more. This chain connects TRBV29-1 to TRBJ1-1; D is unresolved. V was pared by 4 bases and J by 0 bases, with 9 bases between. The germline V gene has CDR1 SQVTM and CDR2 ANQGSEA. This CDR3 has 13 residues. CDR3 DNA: TGCAGCGTTGCCGCGCAGGTGAACACTGAAGCTTTCTTT. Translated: CSVAAQVNTEAFF. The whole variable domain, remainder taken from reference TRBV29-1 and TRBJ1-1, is SAVISQKPSRDICQRGTSLTIQCQVDSQVTMMFWYRQQPGQSLTLIATANQGSEATYESGFVIDKFPISRPNLTFSTLTVSNMSPEDSSIYLCSVAAQVNTEAFFGQGTRLTVV.

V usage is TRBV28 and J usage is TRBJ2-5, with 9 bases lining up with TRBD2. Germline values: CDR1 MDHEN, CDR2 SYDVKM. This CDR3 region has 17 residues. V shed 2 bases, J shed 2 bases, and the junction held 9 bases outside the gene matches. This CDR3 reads CASSLNFGGGGQETQYF. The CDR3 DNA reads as TGTGCCAGCAGTTTAAATTTCGGCGGGGGGGGGCAAGAGACCCAGTACTTC. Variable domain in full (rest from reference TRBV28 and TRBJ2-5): DVKVTQSSRYLVKRTGEKVFLECVQDMDHENMFWYRQDPGLGLRLIYFSYDVKMKEKGDIPEGYSVSREKKERFSLILESASTNQTSMYLCASSLNFGGGGQETQYFGPGTRLLVL.

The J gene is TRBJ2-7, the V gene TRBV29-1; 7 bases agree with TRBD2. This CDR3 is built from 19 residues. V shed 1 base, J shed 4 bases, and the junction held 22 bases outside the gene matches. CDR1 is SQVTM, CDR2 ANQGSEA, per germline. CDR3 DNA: TGCAGCGTTGAAGCTAGTGTGGGGACTATCACCACCTGGGGTTACGAGCAGTACTTC. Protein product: CSVEASVGTITTWGYEQYF.

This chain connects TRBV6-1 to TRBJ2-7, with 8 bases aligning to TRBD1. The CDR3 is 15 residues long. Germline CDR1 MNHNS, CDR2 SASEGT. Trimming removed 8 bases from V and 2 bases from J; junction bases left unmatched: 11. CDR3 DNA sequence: TGTGCCAGCTCGTCAGGGGGCCCAACGGCCTACGAGCAGTACTTC. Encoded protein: CASSSGGPTAYEQYF.

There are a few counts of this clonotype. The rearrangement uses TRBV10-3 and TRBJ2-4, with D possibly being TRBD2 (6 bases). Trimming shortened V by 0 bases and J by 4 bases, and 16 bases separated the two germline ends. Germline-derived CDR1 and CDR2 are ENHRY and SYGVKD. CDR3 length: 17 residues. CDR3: CAISESEGRGTKNIQYF. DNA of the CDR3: TGTGCCATCAGTGAGTCGGAGGGAAGAGGAACGAAAAACATTCAGTACTTC.

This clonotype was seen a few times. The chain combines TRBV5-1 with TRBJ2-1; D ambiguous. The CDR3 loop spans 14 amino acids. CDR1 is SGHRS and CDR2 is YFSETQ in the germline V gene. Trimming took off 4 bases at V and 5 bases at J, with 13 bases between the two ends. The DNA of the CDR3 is TGCGCCAGCAGCCCCGGTCCGCCGAACAATGAGCAGTTCTTC. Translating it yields CASSPGPPNNEQFF. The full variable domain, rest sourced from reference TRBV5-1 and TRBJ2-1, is KAGVTQTPRYLIKTRGQQVTLSCSPISGHRSVSWYQQTPGQGLQFLFEYFSETQRNKGNFPGRFSGRQFSNSRSEMNVSTLELGDSALYLCASSPGPPNNEQFFGPGTRLTVL.